One and the same sample provided the 17 T cell receptor beta chains below, sequenced in a study of control samples from healthy donors and cancer patients. The method was immunoSEQ multiplex PCR; TCRdb's version includes in-frame clones alone and lacks a portion of them. The sample consists of around 86,000 clones, about 87% of them appearing once. The sample taken for sequencing was PBMCs. These receptors were obtained from a woman between 55 and 75 years old with head and neck cancer.

The rearrangement uses TRBV27 and TRBJ2-2; D unresolved. Germline V gene lookup returns CDR1 MNHEY and CDR2 SMNVEV (reference sequence). Trimming shortened V by 6 bases and J by 4 bases, and 9 bases separated the two germline ends. This CDR3 has 13 amino acids. The CDR3 coding sequence is TGTGCCAGCAGGGTACTGTCCACCGGGGAGCTGTTTTTT. This sequence encodes CASRVLSTGELFF.

The rearrangement links TRBV6-2 or TRBV6-3 to TRBJ1-3; 8 bases map to TRBD1. The trim removed 2 bases at V and 1 base at J, leaving 7 bases unmatched. The CDR3 runs to 17 residues. The germline gives CDR1 MNHEY, CDR2 SVGEGT. Here the CDR3 reads CASSYVRGTGSGNTIYF. The CDR3 nucleotides read TGTGCCAGCAGTTACGTTCGCGGGACAGGATCTGGAAACACCATATATTTT.

The V gene is TRBV19, the J gene TRBJ1-1, with D perhaps TRBD1 (5 bases). Trimming took 3 bases from V and 4 from J, leaving 15 bases between them. The CDR3 has 15 residues. Germline values: CDR1 LNHDA, CDR2 SQIVND (reference sequence). CDR3 region: CASSIGGGAGTEAFF. CDR3 sequence (DNA): TGTGCCAGTAGTATCGGCGGGGGTGCGGGCACTGAAGCTTTCTTT.

The V and J genes are TRBV7-2 and TRBJ2-1; 9 bases agree with TRBD1. The CDR3 has 17 amino acids. Germline V gene sequence: CDR1 SGHTA, CDR2 FQGNSA. V shed 5 bases and J 7 bases; nucleotides not matched to a gene: 15. CDR3 protein: CASSARDRARNRNEQFF. The CDR3 DNA is TGTGCCAGCAGCGCCCGGGACAGGGCGCGGAATAGGAATGAGCAGTTCTTC.

The genes are TRBV19 and TRBJ1-2; D is uncertain. The CDR3 runs to 14 residues. Germline CDR1 is LNHDA and CDR2 is SQIVND (reference sequence). The ends were cut back, 5 bases at V and 0 bases at J, with 10 bases in the middle. The CDR3 nucleotides are TGTGCCAGTAGTCCAGCAGTTTCTAACTATGGCTACACCTTC. Encoded protein: CASSPAVSNYGYTF.

The chain has TRBV11-2 and TRBJ2-2; D is uncertain. The length of the CDR3 is 17 residues. CDR1 and CDR2 from the germline V gene are SGHAT and FQNNGV. Trimming cost V 1 base and J 4 bases, with 16 bases left between them. The CDR3 region is CASSLVIGVSITGELFF. CDR3 in DNA: TGTGCCAGCAGCTTAGTTATAGGAGTCTCCATCACCGGGGAGCTGTTTTTT.

V gene TRBV2 combines with J gene TRBJ2-1; 8 bases agree with TRBD2. V lost 6 bases, J lost 2 bases, and 6 bases stayed unmatched. The CDR3 is made up of 15 amino acids. The germline V gene encodes CDR1 SNHLY and CDR2 FYNNEI. CDR3 sequence reads: CASSMTSVTYNEQFF. CDR3 in DNA: TGTGCCAGCAGCATGACTAGCGTAACCTACAATGAGCAGTTCTTC.

The CDR3 sequence: CASSMARGLNNEQFF. The CDR3, as DNA: TGTGCCAGTAGTATGGCCCGGGGACTAAACAATGAGCAGTTCTTC. The chain uses TRBV19 and TRBJ2-1; TRBD2 agrees at 7 bases. Losses at the gene ends were 3 bases for V and 5 bases for J; bases not matched to a gene: 7. CDR1 LNHDA and CDR2 SQIVND come from the germline V gene (reference sequence). This CDR3 is built from 15 residues.

This clone occurred once. This rearrangement joins TRBV5-8 to TRBJ1-1, with 8 bases lining up with TRBD1. With 4 bases clipped from V and 2 bases from J, the junction kept 16 bases outside the gene matches. The CDR3 contains 18 residues. From germline, CDR1 is SGHTS and CDR2 YDEGEE. The CDR3 loop reads CASSPTIPGQGINTEAFF. The CDR3 coding sequence is TGTGCCAGCAGCCCTACAATTCCTGGACAGGGCATCAACACTGAAGCTTTCTTT.

This chain uses TRBV5-1 with TRBJ2-1, with 7 bases matching TRBD1. Germline V CDR1 and CDR2: SGHRS, YFSETQ. This CDR3 has 14 amino acids. The V and J ends lost 4 bases and 5 bases, in that order; junction bases with no gene match: 6. CDR3 in amino acids: CASSPGDSDNEQFF. The CDR3 DNA is TGCGCCAGCAGCCCAGGGGACAGCGACAATGAGCAGTTCTTC. Looking up the rest from reference TRBV5-1 and TRBJ2-1 gives the full variable domain: KAGVTQTPRYLIKTRGQQVTLSCSPISGHRSVSWYQQTPGQGLQFLFEYFSETQRNKGNFPGRFSGRQFSNSRSEMNVSTLELGDSALYLCASSPGDSDNEQFFGPGTRLTVL.

The sample holds one count of this clone. The rearrangement uses TRBV12-3 or TRBV12-4 and TRBJ2-1; D ambiguous. The ends were cut back, 6 bases at V and 4 bases at J, with 4 bases in the middle. The CDR3 totals 11 residues. CDR3 region: CASRLYNEQFF. CDR3 nucleotides: TGTGCCAGCAGGCTATACAATGAGCAGTTCTTC.

The rearrangement uses TRBV30 and TRBJ1-1; 8 bases map to TRBD1. Per germline, CDR1 GTSNPN and CDR2 SVGIG (reference sequence). The CDR3 has 13 amino acids. Trimming took 6 bases from V and 4 from J; bases not matched to a gene: 7. The CDR3 sequence: CACRTGGSTEAFF. The DNA of the CDR3 is TGTGCCTGCCGAACAGGGGGTAGCACTGAAGCTTTCTTT.

This clone was counted between two and nine times. The J gene is TRBJ1-5, the V gene TRBV19, with a possible D match to TRBD1 (6 bases). This CDR3 region has 13 residues. The germline V gene has CDR1 LNHDA and CDR2 SQIVND (reference sequence). Trimming left V 1 base short and J 6 bases short, with 7 bases between. CDR3 protein: CASSIARGQPQHF. The DNA of the CDR3 is TGTGCCAGTAGTATAGCCAGGGGTCAGCCCCAGCATTTT.

This chain joins TRBV7-9 and TRBJ2-5, with TRBD1 as a possible D gene (6 bases). Germline-derived CDR1 and CDR2 are SEHNR and FQNEAQ (reference sequence). The CDR3 runs 14 residues. V lost 6 bases and J 3 bases, leaving 14 bases between the germline ends. The CDR3 nucleotides read TGTGCCAGCAGTCTTGGCAGGGGAGAAGAGACCCAGTACTTC. Translation: CASSLGRGEETQYF.

This rearrangement joins TRBV7-9 to TRBJ2-7, with TRBD2 identical over 7 bases. Germline V CDR1 and CDR2: SEHNR, FQNEAQ (reference sequence). The CDR3 runs 14 residues. The ends lost 1 base at V and 4 bases at J; junction bases unmatched: 4. The CDR3 sequence: CASSLDGRSYEQYF. The DNA for the CDR3 is TGTGCCAGCAGCTTAGACGGGAGGTCTTACGAGCAGTACTTC.

This rearrangement joins TRBV7-2 to TRBJ2-1, with D tentatively TRBD2 (6 bases). The ends were cut back, 0 bases at V and 2 bases at J, with 8 bases in the middle. The germline V gene encodes CDR1 SGHTA and CDR2 FQGNSA. This CDR3 spans 15 amino acids. CDR3 bases: TGTGCCAGCAGCTTAGCTAGCGGAACCTACAATGAGCAGTTCTTC. Protein: CASSLASGTYNEQFF.

J is TRBJ1-5 and V is TRBV4-3; the D is unclear. Germline assignment: CDR1 LGHNA and CDR2 YSLEER. V was pared by 1 base and J by 2 bases, with 3 bases between. The CDR3 runs to 13 residues. In DNA form, the CDR3 reads TGCGCCAGCAGCCAAGCGGGCAATCAGCCCCAGCATTTT. Translating it yields CASSQAGNQPQHF.